The rows below give T cell receptor beta chains drawn from one sample of a study of cytomegalovirus exposure and HLA in healthy donors. TCRdb keeps only in-frame clones here, not all; method: immunoSEQ multiplex PCR. The repertoire table contains tens of thousands of clones. Input material: PBMCs. These receptors all come from a man aged 50-60 years in good health and CMV-seropositive. CDR3s include the opening cysteine and the closing phenylalanine or tryptophan. Fields, in order: D gene, V gene, J gene, CDR3 DNA, CDR3 protein. D genes are given only for firm matches.

NA	TRBV10-3	TRBJ1-1	TGTGCCATCAGTGTCCAGAACACTGAAGCTTTCTTT	CAISVQNTEAFF
NA	TRBV12-5	TRBJ1-1	TGTGCTAGTGGTTTGGGATACAAGGAGGAGGCTTTCTTT	CASGLGYKEEAFF
NA	TRBV18	TRBJ1-4	TGTGCCAGCTCACCTTCCAGGGGCGTCAATGAAAAACTGTTTTTT	CASSPSRGVNEKLFF
NA	TRBV18	TRBJ1-2	TGTGCCAGCTCACCTTACGCAGGTGGCTACACCTTC	CASSPYAGGYTF
NA	TRBV27	TRBJ1-2	TGTGCCAGCAGTCCGGGAGCCTATGGCTACACCTTC	CASSPGAYGYTF
TRBD1	TRBV4-3	TRBJ1-4	TGCGCCAGCAGCCAAGACGGGACAGGGCTTAATGAAAAACTGTTTTTT	CASSQDGTGLNEKLFF
TRBD2	TRBV14	TRBJ2-1	TGTGCCAGCAGCCGCTCTAGCGGATACAATGAGCAGTTCTTC	CASSRSSGYNEQFF
NA	TRBV5-4	TRBJ1-4	TGTGCCAGCAGCTTTGATGGTGGAGCTAATGAAAAACTGTTTTTT	CASSFDGGANEKLFF
TRBD1	TRBV11-3	TRBJ1-2	TGTGCCAGCAGCCGTACTGGACAGGGGGCTTATGGCTACACCTTC	CASSRTGQGAYGYTF
NA	TRBV4-3	TRBJ1-4	TGCGCCAGCAGCCTTGACCAGGGAGGAGAAAAACTGTTTTTT	CASSLDQGGEKLFF